The rows below give T cell receptor beta chains drawn from one sample of a study of T cell repertoires in cytomegalovirus infection. One entry per CDR3 protein, called by TCRdb with MiXCR from the reads. This table holds more than 400,000 distinct CDR3 sequences, around 27% found once. Source material: PBMCs. The receptors were gathered from a human donor in good health (CMV status not recorded). Some clones in this sample may be carry-over from other donors' samples. Each CDR3 is given with its conserved first and last residue. Fields, in order: D gene, J gene, clone size, V gene, CDR3 DNA, CDR3 protein. A D gene is named only where the DNA matches it firmly. Size is stated for part of the rows, as once, few or many counts, or as a class when the clone is expanded.

NA,TRBJ2-7,many,TRBV7-2,TGTGCCAGCAGCTCCCTGGGGATTCCCAGCTACGAGCAGTACTTC,CASSSLGIPSYEQYF
NA,TRBJ1-5,NA,TRBV30,TGTGCCTGGAGCCGTCGACGTAGCAATCAGCCCCAGCATTTT,CAWSRRRSNQPQHF
TRBD2,TRBJ2-1,once,TRBV5-4,TGTGCCAGCAGACCCCCTAGCGGAGAGGGCTCCTACAATGAGCAGTTCTTC,CASRPPSGEGSYNEQFF
NA,TRBJ1-1,NA,TRBV20-1,TGCAGTGCTAGTCGGTCTTTGGGGGAGAACACTGAAGCTTTCTTT,CSASRSLGENTEAFF
TRBD2,TRBJ2-7,few,TRBV7-6,TGTGCCAGCAGCTTAGCAAGCGGGACGAACGAGCAGTACTTC,CASSLASGTNEQYF
TRBD1,TRBJ2-7,NA,TRBV20-1,TGCAGTGCTACGGACAGGGAACCCTACGAGCAGTACTTC,CSATDREPYEQYF
NA,TRBJ2-1,few,TRBV6-2/TRBV6-3,TGTGCCAGCACCAAGGAGGGCGGCTCCTACAATGAGCAGTTCTTC,CASTKEGGSYNEQFF
NA,TRBJ2-1,few,TRBV4-1,TGCGCCAGCAGCCAAGGACTAGAGCGGGCCTACAATGAGCAGTTCTTC,CASSQGLERAYNEQFF
TRBD2,TRBJ2-1,many,TRBV7-2,TGTGCCAGCAGCTTAGGAGCGGGGGGGCTCGGTGAGCAGTTCTTC,CASSLGAGGLGEQFF
TRBD2,TRBJ2-2,NA,TRBV6-2/TRBV6-3,TGTGCCAGCAATGGTGCGGGAGCTACCGGGGAGCTGTTTTTT,CASNGAGATGELFF
TRBD2,TRBJ2-3,NA,TRBV7-8,TGTGCCAGCAGCCTCGACGGGCGGGAGATAGATACGCAGTATTTT,CASSLDGREIDTQYF
NA,TRBJ2-3,NA,TRBV19,TGTGCCAGTAGCCCTCGGCAGGGCAGGGCCACTAGCACAGATACGCAGTATTTT,CASSPRQGRATSTDTQYF
NA,TRBJ2-1,many,TRBV7-8,TGTGCCAGCAGCTTAATCAGGGGCGGTGAGCAGTTCTTC,CASSLIRGGEQFF
TRBD1,TRBJ2-5,NA,TRBV7-9,TGTGCCAGCAGCCGGACAGGGTCCGGCGAGACCCAGTACTTC,CASSRTGSGETQYF
TRBD2,TRBJ2-1,NA,TRBV7-3,TGTGCCAGCAGCTTTGGCGGGAGTACGGATGAGCAGTTCTTC,CASSFGGSTDEQFF
TRBD1,TRBJ1-2,once,TRBV30,TGTGCCTGGAGACTGACAGGGACCTTTAATGGCTACACCTTC,CAWRLTGTFNGYTF
NA,TRBJ2-1,few,TRBV7-2,TGTGCCAGCAGCTTAGAAACAGGGCCAGCCTACAATGAGCAGTTCTTC,CASSLETGPAYNEQFF
NA,TRBJ1-1,NA,TRBV7-2,TGTGCCAGCATCAACGGGGGGGCGAACACTGAAGCTTTCTTT,CASINGGANTEAFF
TRBD1,TRBJ1-1,few,TRBV10-3,TGTGCCATCAGTGCGGTACAGGGGATCGCTGAAGCTTTCTTT,CAISAVQGIAEAFF
NA,TRBJ2-3,NA,TRBV4-1,TGCGCCAGCAGCCCTAAAAAAGGGGCGGTTAGCAGGAGAGGGGGCACAGATACGCAGTATTTT,CASSPKKGAVSRRGGTDTQYF
TRBD2,TRBJ2-2,NA,TRBV13,TGTGCCAGCAGCTCCCTAGCGGGAGTTGCCGGGGAGCTGTTTTTT,CASSSLAGVAGELFF
TRBD2,TRBJ2-3,few,TRBV6-1,TGTGCCAGCAGTCCGCAGCGCGGGAGAGGGCCCCCGAATACGCAGTATTTT,CASSPQRGRGPPNTQYF
NA,TRBJ2-7,many,TRBV7-2,TGTGCCAGCAGCTCGACAGGATCCTACGAGCAGTACTTC,CASSSTGSYEQYF
TRBD2,TRBJ2-5,few,TRBV11-2,TGTGCCAGCAGCTCCGGGACTAGCGGGAGTAGCGGCCAGTACTTC,CASSSGTSGSSGQYF
TRBD1,TRBJ1-4,NA,TRBV10-3,TGTGCCATCAGCCTTACAGGGGACCCTAATGAAAAACTGTTTTTT,CAISLTGDPNEKLFF
NA,TRBJ1-3,NA,TRBV5-4,TGTGCCAGCAGCTTACCGGGACTGAGCTCTGGAAACACCATATATTTT,CASSLPGLSSGNTIYF
TRBD2,TRBJ2-5,many,TRBV7-8,TGTGCCAGCAGATGGCGGGAGGTTGGCCAAGAGACCCAGTACTTC,CASRWREVGQETQYF
TRBD1,TRBJ1-2,NA,TRBV12-3/TRBV12-4,TGTGCCAGCAGTCCAACCGGGACAGGGATGTTACATGGCTACACCTTC,CASSPTGTGMLHGYTF
NA,TRBJ1-5,few,TRBV27,TGTGCCAGCAGTCCCAGTAGTTTTAGCAATCAGCCCCAGCATTTT,CASSPSSFSNQPQHF
TRBD1,TRBJ1-5,many,TRBV7-2,TGTGCCAGCAGCTACGGGACAGCCGGGGGTAATCAGCCCCAGCATTTT,CASSYGTAGGNQPQHF
NA,TRBJ1-3,few,TRBV12-3/TRBV12-4,TGTGCCAGCAGTTCCCCTGGAAACACCATATATTTT,CASSSPGNTIYF
NA,TRBJ2-4,NA,TRBV28,TGTGCCAGCAACAGGGTGGACAAAAACATTCAGTACTTC,CASNRVDKNIQYF
NA,TRBJ1-3,few,TRBV28,TGTGCCAGCAGTTTGGGACTATCGGCTGGAAACACCATATATTTT,CASSLGLSAGNTIYF
NA,TRBJ1-1,NA,TRBV6-2/TRBV6-3,TGTGCCAGCAGTTACTACATAACGAAACAGGTCTCGGTTGAAGCTTTCTTT,CASSYYITKQVSVEAFF
TRBD1,TRBJ1-2,NA,TRBV7-8,TGTGCCAGCAGCTTAGAGGGGGCTGGAATCTATGGCTACACCTTC,CASSLEGAGIYGYTF
NA,TRBJ2-1,NA,TRBV29-1,TGCAGCGTTCACGGGCAAAATGAGCAGTTCTTC,CSVHGQNEQFF